This TCR beta chain stems from a study of T cell changes during pregnancy in multiple sclerosis. TCRdb keeps only in-frame clones here, not all; method: immunoSEQ multiplex PCR. Of 70,000 or so clones listed, roughly 91% are singletons. Germline V lookup: CDR1 SGHRS, CDR2 YFSETQ. The CDR3 length is 14 residues. Trimming stripped 0 bases from V and 5 bases from J, with 6 bases between. The sequence was collected from a female donor in good health, enrolled as a control in a pregnancy study. This chain links TRBV5-1 with TRBJ1-6; D is undetermined. The sample consisted of peripheral blood, taken in the third trimester of pregnancy. Here the CDR3 DNA reads TGCGCCAGCAGCTTGGGCCAGAATAATTCACCCCTCCACTTT. It specifies CASSLGQNNSPLHF.